This T cell receptor beta chain was recovered during a study of T-cell reconstitution after alpha-beta-depleted transplantation in children (dated by TCRdb to the mid-2010s). With regard to the full study: Using TCR repertoire profiling, the study quantitatively followed how T-cell immune reconstitution unfolded in children after TCRalphabeta/CD19-depleted allogeneic hematopoietic cell transplantation.

The junction carries 10 bases between V and J, which are trimmed by 6 bases and 4 bases respectively. The germline V gene specifies MNHEY as CDR1 and SVGAGI as CDR2. The CDR3, from cysteine to phenylalanine, totals 12 residues. Just CDR3 DNA is preserved here, 36 bases in frame from base 1. The library was prepared using PCR. TCRdb records Illumina HiSeq 2500 as the sequencer. To normalize quantification of the TCRbeta repertoire, the TCR libraries were built with molecular barcoding that relied on unique molecular identifiers. TCRdb reworked the public reads: Q25 trimming with fastp, MiXCR clone assembly, productive beta chains retained. Entries that share a CDR3 protein sequence are merged under the most common genes and DNA. The sample contains about 500,000 distinct CDR3 sequences, 30% to 35% of them found a single time. Of the sample, around 2.4% is held by the ten largest clones. Points on this clonotype: Its recognized antigen is unknown. The sample holds no much larger clone one base away, and base qualities are not on file.

Rearrangement joined TRBV6-5 to TRBJ2-7, with the D segment identity uncertain. The receptor comes from a human donor who donated a stem cell graft to a child with aplastic anemia. The starting material was PBMCs from the stem cell graft donor, obtained from the stem cell graft. The bases read TGTGCCAGCAGACACAGCTTTTACGAGCAGTACTTC. Its product reads: CASRHSFYEQYF.